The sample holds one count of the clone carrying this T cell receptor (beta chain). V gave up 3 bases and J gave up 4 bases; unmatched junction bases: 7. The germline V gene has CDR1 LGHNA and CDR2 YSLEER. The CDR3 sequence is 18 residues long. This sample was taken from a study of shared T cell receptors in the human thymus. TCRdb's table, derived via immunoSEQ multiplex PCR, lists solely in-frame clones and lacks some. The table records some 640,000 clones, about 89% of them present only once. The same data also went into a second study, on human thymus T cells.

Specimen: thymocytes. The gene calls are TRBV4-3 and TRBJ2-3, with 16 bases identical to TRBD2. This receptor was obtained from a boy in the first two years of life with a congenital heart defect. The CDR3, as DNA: TGCGCCAGCAGCCAGGGACTAGCGGGGGGGCCTAACGCAGATACGCAGTATTTT. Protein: CASSQGLAGGPNADTQYF.